This T cell receptor beta chain was profiled in a study of radiation and T cells in renal cell carcinoma. This CDR3 comprises 13 residues. V lost 4 bases and J lost 5, with 12 bases in between. Germline CDR1 SGHVS, CDR2 FNYEAQ. The study's findings and limits: In blood, top tumor clones expanded by 2 weeks, shrinking by 4.

Regarding this clone: Its antigen is unidentified.

TCRdb keeps only in-frame clones here, not all; method: immunoSEQ multiplex PCR. The table includes around 170,000 clones, about nine tenths detected once. Time point defined: blood 4 weeks post-SBRT, at nephrectomy. Described treatment: 15 Gy SBRT to primary tumor, nephrectomy 4 weeks later. Blood was sampled at baseline, 2 weeks and 4 weeks after SBRT. This renal cell carcinoma was of the clear cell type. The chain couples TRBV7-6 to TRBJ2-7; tentative D call: TRBD1 (5 bases). Specimen: blood, collected from a patient whose treatment included radiotherapy and nephrectomy. The receptor was isolated from a woman in her fifties or sixties with renal cell carcinoma. In nucleotides, the CDR3 is TGTGCCAGCAGCTCATTCCAGGGAAACGAGCAGTACTTC. Encoded protein: CASSSFQGNEQYF. Full variable domain (outside the CDR3, taken from reference TRBV7-6 and TRBJ2-7): GAGVSQSPRYKVTKRGQDVALRCDPISGHVSLYWYRQALGQGPEFLTYFNYEAQQDKSGLPNDRFSAERPEGSISTLTIQRTEQRDSAMYRCASSSFQGNEQYFGPGTRLTVT.